The rows below give T cell receptor beta chains drawn from one sample of a study of T cell repertoires in cytomegalovirus infection. One entry per CDR3 protein, called by TCRdb with MiXCR from the reads. The sample has about a million distinct CDR3 sequences; approximately 30% are singletons. Antigen specificity for these receptors is unknown. Sequencing used cultured CD8+ T cells from PBMCs, obtained from culture after CMV antigen stimulation. These receptors were obtained from a human donor in good health (CMV status not recorded). Some clones in this sample may be carry-over from other donors' samples. CDR3s include the opening cysteine and the closing phenylalanine or tryptophan. The D gene is left open where the match is weak.

V: TRBV4-1; length: 17; D: -; CDR3: CASSQERHHDRTDTQYF
V: TRBV18; length: 15; D: -; CDR3: CASSPGGSSGNIIYF
V: TRBV27; length: 12; D: -; CDR3: CASRGSYYEQYF
V: TRBV7-6; length: 13; D: -; CDR3: CASSLGFVDEQFF
V: TRBV19; length: 14; D: TRBD1; CDR3: CASKEGQGNTEAFF
V: TRBV3-1; length: 15; D: -; CDR3: CASSQPRRGIGELFF
V: TRBV7-9; length: 15; D: TRBD2; CDR3: CASSLRGGYQETQYF
V: TRBV24-1; length: 15; D: -; CDR3: CATSDGASGYNEQFF
V: TRBV7-9; length: 16; D: -; CDR3: CASSSPPRQVFYEQYF
V: TRBV7-6; length: 14; D: -; CDR3: CASSLVAESYGYTF
V: TRBV7-2; length: 17; D: TRBD2; CDR3: CASSSRTSGPYYNEQFF
V: TRBV6-1; length: 11; D: -; CDR3: CASSGVNEQFF